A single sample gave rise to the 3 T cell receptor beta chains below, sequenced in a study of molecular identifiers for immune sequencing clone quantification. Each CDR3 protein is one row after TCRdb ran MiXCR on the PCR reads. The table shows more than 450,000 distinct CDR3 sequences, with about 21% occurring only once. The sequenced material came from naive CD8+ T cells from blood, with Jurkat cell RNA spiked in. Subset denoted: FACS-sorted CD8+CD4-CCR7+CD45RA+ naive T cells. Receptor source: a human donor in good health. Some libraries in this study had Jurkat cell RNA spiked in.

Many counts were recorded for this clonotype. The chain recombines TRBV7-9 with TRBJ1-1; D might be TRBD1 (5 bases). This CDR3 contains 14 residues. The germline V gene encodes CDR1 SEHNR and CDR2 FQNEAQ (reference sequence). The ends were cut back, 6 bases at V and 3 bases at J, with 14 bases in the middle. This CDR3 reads CASSYLGDHTEAFF. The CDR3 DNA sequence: TGTGCCAGCAGTTACCTAGGGGATCACACTGAAGCTTTCTTT.

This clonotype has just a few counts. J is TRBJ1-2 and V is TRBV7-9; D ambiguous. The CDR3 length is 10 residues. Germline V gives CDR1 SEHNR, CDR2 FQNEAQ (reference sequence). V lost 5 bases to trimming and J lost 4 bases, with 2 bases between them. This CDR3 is CASSVYGYTF. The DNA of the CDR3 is TGTGCCAGCAGCGTCTATGGCTACACCTTC.

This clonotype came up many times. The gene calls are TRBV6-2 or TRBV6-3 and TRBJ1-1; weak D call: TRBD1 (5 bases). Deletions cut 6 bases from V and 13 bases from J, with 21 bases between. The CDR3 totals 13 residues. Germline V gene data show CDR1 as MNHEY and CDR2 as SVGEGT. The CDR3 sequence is CASRGEPQRKGFF. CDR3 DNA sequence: TGTGCCAGCAGAGGGGAACCCCAACGAAAAGGTTTCTTT.